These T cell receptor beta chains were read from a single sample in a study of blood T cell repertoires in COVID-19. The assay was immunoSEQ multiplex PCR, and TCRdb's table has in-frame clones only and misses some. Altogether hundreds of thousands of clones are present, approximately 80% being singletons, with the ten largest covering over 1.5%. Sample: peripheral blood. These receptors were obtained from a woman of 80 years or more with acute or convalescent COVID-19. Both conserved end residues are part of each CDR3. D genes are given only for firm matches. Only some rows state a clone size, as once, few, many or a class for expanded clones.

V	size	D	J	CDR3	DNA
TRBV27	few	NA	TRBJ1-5	CASSLSGGQPQHF	TGTGCCAGCAGTTTGAGCGGCGGTCAGCCCCAGCATTTT
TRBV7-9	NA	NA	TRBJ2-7	CASSLGQDHEQYF	TGTGCCAGCAGCTTAGGACAAGATCACGAGCAGTACTTC
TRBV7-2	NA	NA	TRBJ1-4	CASSLFGHLEPADEKLFF	TGTGCCAGCAGCTTATTCGGTCACCTGGAGCCAGCCGATGAAAAACTGTTTTTT
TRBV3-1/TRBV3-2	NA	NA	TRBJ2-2	CASSQSGGNTGELFF	TGTGCCAGCAGCCAAAGCGGTGGGAACACCGGGGAGCTGTTTTTT
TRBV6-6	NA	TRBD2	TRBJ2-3	CASRILASYTDTQYF	TGTGCCAGCAGGATACTAGCGTCCTACACAGATACGCAGTATTTT
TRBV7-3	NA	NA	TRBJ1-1	CASSSQQQGRDTEAFF	TGTGCCAGCAGCTCACAGCAACAGGGTAGGGACACTGAAGCTTTCTTT
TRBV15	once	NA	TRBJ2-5	CATSRDLGEEETQYF	TGTGCCACCAGCAGAGATCTCGGGGAAGAAGAGACCCAGTACTTC
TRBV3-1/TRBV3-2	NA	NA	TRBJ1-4	CASSRNRVGDEKLFF	TGTGCCAGCAGCCGAAACAGGGTTGGGGATGAAAAACTGTTTTTT
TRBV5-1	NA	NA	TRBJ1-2	CASSLDKNYGYTF	TGCGCCAGCAGCTTGGACAAGAACTATGGCTACACCTTC
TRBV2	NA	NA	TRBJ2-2	CASRIGNEGTGELFF	TGTGCCAGCAGGATTGGGAATGAGGGAACCGGGGAGCTGTTTTTT
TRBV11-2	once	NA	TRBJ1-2	CASSLDIGFRGFYGYTF	TGTGCCAGCAGCTTAGATATCGGCTTTAGGGGATTCTATGGCTACACCTTC
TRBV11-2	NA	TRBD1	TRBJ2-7	CASSSDRGPQQYF	TGTGCCAGCAGCTCGGACAGGGGACCCCAGCAGTACTTC
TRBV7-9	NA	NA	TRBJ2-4	CASSILQGFQNIQYF	TGTGCCAGCAGCATATTACAGGGTTTCCAAAACATTCAGTACTTC
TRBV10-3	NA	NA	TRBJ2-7	CATSRDYEQYF	TGTGCCACTAGCCGGGACTACGAGCAGTACTTC
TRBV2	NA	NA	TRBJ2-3	CASTGTSTDTQYF	TGTGCCAGCACCGGGACTAGCACAGATACGCAGTATTTT
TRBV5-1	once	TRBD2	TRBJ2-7	CASRTSGTSYEQYF	TGCGCCAGTAGGACTAGCGGGACCTCCTACGAGCAGTACTTC
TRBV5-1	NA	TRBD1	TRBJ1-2	CASSEGVDRAIYGYTF	TGCGCCAGCAGCGAGGGCGTGGACAGGGCGATCTATGGCTACACCTTC
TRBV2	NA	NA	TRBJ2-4	CASTFGAGAKNIQYF	TGTGCCAGCACTTTCGGGGCAGGGGCTAAAAACATTCAGTACTTC
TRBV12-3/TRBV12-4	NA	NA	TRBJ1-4	CASSLSSNEKLFF	TGTGCCAGCAGTTTATCCTCTAATGAAAAACTGTTTTTT
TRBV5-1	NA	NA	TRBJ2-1	CASSLGPVGQGANEWFF	NA
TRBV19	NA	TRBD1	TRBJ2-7	CATSNSGRDRTYEQYF	TGTGCCACCTCCAACTCTGGGCGGGACAGGACCTACGAGCAGTACTTC
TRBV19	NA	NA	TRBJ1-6	CASTSGGGYSPLHF	TGTGCCAGTACCTCCGGCGGGGGCTATTCACCCCTCCACTTT
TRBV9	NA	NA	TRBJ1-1	CASSQGLVNTEAFF	TGTGCCAGCAGCCAGGGTCTTGTGAACACTGAAGCTTTCTTT
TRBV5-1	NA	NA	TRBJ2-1	CASSLGQTYNEQFF	TGCGCCAGCAGCTTGGGGCAGACATACAATGAGCAGTTCTTC
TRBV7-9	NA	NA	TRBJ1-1	CASSLGANTEAFF	TGTGCCAGCAGCTTAGGCGCGAACACTGAAGCTTTCTTT
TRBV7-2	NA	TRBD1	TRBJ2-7	CASSLGTGTYEQYF	TGTGCCAGCAGCTTAGGGACAGGGACCTACGAGCAGTACTTC
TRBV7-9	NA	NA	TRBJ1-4	CASSFRGSDEKLFF	TGTGCCAGCAGCTTCCGAGGATCTGATGAAAAACTGTTTTTT
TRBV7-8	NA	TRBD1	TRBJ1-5	CASSKRDRAVNQPQHF	TGTGCCAGCAGCAAACGGGACAGGGCCGTAAATCAGCCCCAGCATTTT
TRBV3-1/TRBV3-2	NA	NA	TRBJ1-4	CASSQVAATNEKLFF	TGTGCCAGCAGCCAAGTAGCTGCAACTAATGAAAAACTGTTTTTT
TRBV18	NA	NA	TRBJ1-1	CASSELNTEAFF	TGTGCCAGCTCGGAGTTGAACACTGAAGCTTTCTTT
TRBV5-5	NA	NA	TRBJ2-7	CASSLNSFSYEQYF	TGTGCCAGCAGCTTGAATAGCTTCTCCTACGAGCAGTACTTC
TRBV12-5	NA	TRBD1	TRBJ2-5	CASGSPPGQGPETQYF	TGTGCTAGTGGTTCCCCCCCGGGACAGGGGCCAGAGACCCAGTACTTC
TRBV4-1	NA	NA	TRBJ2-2	CASSQDLGRKGGELFF	TGCGCCAGCAGCCAAGACCTAGGGAGGAAAGGCGGGGAGCTGTTTTTT
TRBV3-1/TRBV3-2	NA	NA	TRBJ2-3	CASSLRVSSTSTDTQYF	TGTGCCAGCAGCCTTCGGGTATCTAGCACTAGCACAGATACGCAGTATTTT
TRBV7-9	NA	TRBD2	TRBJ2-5	CASSLTTSGGGETQYF	TGTGCCAGCAGCTTAACGACTAGCGGGGGAGGAGAGACCCAGTACTTC
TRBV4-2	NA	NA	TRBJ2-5	CASSQAGGQQETQYF	TGTGCCAGCAGCCAAGCTGGGGGCCAACAAGAGACCCAGTACTTC
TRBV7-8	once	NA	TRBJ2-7	CASSREGDTIYEQYF	TGTGCCAGCAGCCGAGAAGGGGACACCATCTACGAGCAGTACTTC
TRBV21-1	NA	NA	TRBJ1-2	CASSVGQGDHYGYTF	TGTGCCAGCAGCGTGGGACAGGGGGACCACTATGGCTACACCTTC
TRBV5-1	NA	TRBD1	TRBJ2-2	CASSGQGDTGELFF	TGCGCCAGCAGCGGACAGGGAGACACCGGGGAGCTGTTTTTT
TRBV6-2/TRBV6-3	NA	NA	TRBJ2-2	CASSPGSNTGELFF	TGTGCCAGCAGTCCCGGGTCTAACACCGGGGAGCTGTTTTTT
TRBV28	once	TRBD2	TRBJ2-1	CASTKTSGYNEQFF	TGTGCCAGCACCAAGACTAGCGGTTACAATGAGCAGTTCTTC
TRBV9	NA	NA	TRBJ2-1	CASSVSGGSYNEQFF	TGTGCCAGCAGCGTTAGCGGAGGCTCCTACAATGAGCAGTTCTTC
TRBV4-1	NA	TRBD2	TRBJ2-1	CASSQLSGGINEQFF	TGCGCCAGCAGCCAACTATCGGGGGGGATCAATGAGCAGTTCTTC
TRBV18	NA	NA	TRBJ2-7	CASSPGTKSLEQYF	TGTGCCAGCTCACCCGGGACAAAATCCCTCGAGCAGTACTTC
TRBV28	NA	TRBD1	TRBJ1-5	CASSLRQGALQPQHF	TGTGCCAGCAGTTTACGTCAGGGGGCGCTTCAGCCCCAGCATTTT
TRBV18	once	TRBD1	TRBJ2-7	CASSPPWGQGAYEQYF	TGTGCCAGCTCACCACCGTGGGGACAGGGGGCCTACGAGCAGTACTTC